This TCR beta chain was sequenced during a study of post-analysis software for immune sequencing data. Overall study findings and caveats: A handful of TRBV segments, including TRBV5-6, TRBV5-1 and TRBV20-1, were more frequent in patients than controls.

About this clonotype itself: What it binds is not known.

Unmatched junction bases numbered 8, after V lost 6 bases and J lost 4 bases. The CDR3 spans 14 residues. The germline CDR1 and CDR2 sequences are MDHEN and SYDVKM. The TCR beta cDNA libraries carried unique molecular identifiers. One entry per CDR3 protein results from TCRdb running MiXCR on the PCR reads. The sample lists a few hundred thousand distinct CDR3 sequences; about 39% were seen once. Sample: blood. The chain uses TRBV28 and TRBJ2-7; 8 bases fit TRBD2. This TCR derives from a girl aged 2-15 years with multiple sclerosis. The CDR3 region has the DNA TGTGCCAGCAGAAATAGCGGGGAATCATACGAGCAGTACTTC. This codes for CASRNSGESYEQYF.